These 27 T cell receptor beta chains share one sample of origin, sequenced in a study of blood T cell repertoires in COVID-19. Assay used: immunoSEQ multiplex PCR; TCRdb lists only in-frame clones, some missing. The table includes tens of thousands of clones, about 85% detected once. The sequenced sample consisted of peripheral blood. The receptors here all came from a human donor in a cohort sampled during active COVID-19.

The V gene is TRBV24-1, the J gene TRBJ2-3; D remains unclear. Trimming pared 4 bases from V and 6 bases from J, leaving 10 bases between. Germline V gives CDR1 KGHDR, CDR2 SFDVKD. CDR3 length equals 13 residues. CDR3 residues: CATSDQPRDTQYF. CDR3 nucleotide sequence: TGTGCCACCAGTGACCAACCTAGGGATACGCAGTATTTT.

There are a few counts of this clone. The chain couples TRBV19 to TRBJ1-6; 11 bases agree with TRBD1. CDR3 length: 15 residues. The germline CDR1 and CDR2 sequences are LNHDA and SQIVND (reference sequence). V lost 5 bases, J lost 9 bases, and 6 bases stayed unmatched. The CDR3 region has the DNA TGTGCCAGTAGTGCACCGGGACAGGGGGGTTCACCCCTCCACTTT. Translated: CASSAPGQGGSPLHF.

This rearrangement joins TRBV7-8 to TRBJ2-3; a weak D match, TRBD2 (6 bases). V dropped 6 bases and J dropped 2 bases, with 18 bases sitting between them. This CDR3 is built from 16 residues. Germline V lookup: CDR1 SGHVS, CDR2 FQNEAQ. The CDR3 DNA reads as TGTGCCAGCAGGCGAGGTGGGGGAGGCCTCACAGATACGCAGTATTTT. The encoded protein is CASRRGGGGLTDTQYF. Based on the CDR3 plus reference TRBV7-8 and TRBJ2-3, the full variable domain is GAGVSQSPRYKVAKRGQDVALRCDPISGHVSLFWYQQALGQGPEFLTYFQNEAQLDKSGLPSDRFFAERPEGSVSTLKIQRTQQEDSAVYLCASRRGGGGLTDTQYFGPGTRLTVL.

CDR3 DNA sequence: TGTGCCAGCAGCCTAACGGACAGGAATCAGCCCCAGCATTTT. Its translation: CASSLTDRNQPQHF. This chain joins TRBV9 and TRBJ1-5, with 7 nucleotides matching TRBD1. The germline V gene encodes CDR1 SGDLS and CDR2 YYNGEE. J gave up 4 bases and V 4 bases, and 5 bases lay outside the gene matches. This CDR3 comprises 14 residues.

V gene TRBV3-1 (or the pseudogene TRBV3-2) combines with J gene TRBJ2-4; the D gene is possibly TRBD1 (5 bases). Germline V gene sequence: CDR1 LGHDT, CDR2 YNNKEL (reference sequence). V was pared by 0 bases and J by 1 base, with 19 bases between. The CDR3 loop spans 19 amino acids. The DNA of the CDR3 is TGTGCCAGCAGCCAAGAAGCGCTGTTAGGGGATTTCGCCAAAAACATTCAGTACTTC. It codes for CASSQEALLGDFAKNIQYF.

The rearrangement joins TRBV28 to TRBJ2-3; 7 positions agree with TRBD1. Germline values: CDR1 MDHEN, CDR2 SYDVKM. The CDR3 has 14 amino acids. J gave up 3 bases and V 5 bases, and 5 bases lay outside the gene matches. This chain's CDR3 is CASSDTGDTDTQYF. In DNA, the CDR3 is TGTGCCAGCAGTGATACAGGGGATACAGATACGCAGTATTTT.

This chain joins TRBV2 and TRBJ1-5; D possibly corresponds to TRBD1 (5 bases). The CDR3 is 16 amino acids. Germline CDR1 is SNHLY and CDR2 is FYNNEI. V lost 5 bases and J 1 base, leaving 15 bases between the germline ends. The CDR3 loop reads CASSRNGGRSNQPQHF. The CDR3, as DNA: TGTGCCAGCAGTCGAAACGGGGGTCGGAGCAATCAGCCCCAGCATTTT.

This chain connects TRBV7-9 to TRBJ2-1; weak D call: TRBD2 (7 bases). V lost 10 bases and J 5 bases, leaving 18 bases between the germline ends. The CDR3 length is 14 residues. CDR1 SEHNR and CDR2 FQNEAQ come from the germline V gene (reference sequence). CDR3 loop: CATRLGGPNNEQFF. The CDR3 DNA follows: TGTGCCACTCGGTTGGGGGGGCCAAACAATGAGCAGTTCTTC.

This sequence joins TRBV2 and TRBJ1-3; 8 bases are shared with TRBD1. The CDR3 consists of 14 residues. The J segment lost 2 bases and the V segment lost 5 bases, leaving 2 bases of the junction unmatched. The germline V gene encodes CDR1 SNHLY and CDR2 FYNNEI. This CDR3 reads CASSQDRAGNTIYF. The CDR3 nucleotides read TGTGCCAGCAGTCAGGACAGGGCTGGAAACACCATATATTTT.

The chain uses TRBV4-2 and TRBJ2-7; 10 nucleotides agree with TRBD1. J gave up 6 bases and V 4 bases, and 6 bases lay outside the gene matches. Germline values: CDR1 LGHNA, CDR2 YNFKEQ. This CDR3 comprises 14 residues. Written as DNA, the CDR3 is TGTGCCAGCAGCCCCCGGACAGGGGGGAGCGAGCAGTACTTC. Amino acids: CASSPRTGGSEQYF.

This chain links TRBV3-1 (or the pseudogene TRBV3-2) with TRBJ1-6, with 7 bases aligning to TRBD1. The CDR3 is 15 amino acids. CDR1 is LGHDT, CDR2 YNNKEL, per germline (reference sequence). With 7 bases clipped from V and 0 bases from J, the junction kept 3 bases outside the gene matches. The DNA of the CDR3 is TGTGCCAGCAAACAGGGGAGCTCCTATAATTCACCCCTCCACTTT. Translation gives CASKQGSSYNSPLHF.

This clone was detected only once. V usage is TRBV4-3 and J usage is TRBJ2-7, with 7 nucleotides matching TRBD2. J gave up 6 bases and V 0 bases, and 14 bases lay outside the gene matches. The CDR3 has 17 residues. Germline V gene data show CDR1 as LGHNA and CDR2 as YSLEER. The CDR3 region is CASSQDRGGGPTSEQYF. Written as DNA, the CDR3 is TGCGCCAGCAGCCAAGATAGGGGCGGGGGTCCAACCTCCGAGCAGTACTTC.

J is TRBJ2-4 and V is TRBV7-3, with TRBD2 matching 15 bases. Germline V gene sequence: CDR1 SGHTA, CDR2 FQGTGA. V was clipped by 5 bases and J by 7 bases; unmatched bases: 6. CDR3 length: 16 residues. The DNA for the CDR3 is TGTGCCAGCAGCCCTGGACTAGCGGGAGGGATTAACATTCAGTACTTC. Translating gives CASSPGLAGGINIQYF.

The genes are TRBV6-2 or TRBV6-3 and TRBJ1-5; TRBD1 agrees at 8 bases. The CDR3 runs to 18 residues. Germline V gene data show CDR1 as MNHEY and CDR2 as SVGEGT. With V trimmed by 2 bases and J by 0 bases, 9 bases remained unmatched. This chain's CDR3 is CASSYAHRDRYSNQPQHF. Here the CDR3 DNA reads TGTGCCAGCAGTTACGCCCACCGGGACAGGTATAGCAATCAGCCCCAGCATTTT.

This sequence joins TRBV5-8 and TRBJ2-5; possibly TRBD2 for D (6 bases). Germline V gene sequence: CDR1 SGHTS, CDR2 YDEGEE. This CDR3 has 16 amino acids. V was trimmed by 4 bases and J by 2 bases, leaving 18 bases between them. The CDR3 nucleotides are TGTGCCAGCAGCCCAGGGACTTTGCTTTCTCAAGAGACCCAGTACTTC. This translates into CASSPGTLLSQETQYF.

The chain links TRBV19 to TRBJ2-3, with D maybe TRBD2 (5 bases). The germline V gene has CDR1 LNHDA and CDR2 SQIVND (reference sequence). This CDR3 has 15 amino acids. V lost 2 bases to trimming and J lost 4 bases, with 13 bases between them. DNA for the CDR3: TGTGCCAGTAGTATATCCCCCCCTAGCCCAGATACGCAGTATTTT. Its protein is CASSISPPSPDTQYF.

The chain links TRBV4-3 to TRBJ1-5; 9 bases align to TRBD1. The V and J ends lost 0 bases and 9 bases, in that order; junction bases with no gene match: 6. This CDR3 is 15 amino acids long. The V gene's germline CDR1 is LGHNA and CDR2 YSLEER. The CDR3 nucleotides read TGCGCCAGCAGCCAAGAACCGGGACAGGGTAGGCCCCAGCATTTT. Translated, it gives CASSQEPGQGRPQHF.

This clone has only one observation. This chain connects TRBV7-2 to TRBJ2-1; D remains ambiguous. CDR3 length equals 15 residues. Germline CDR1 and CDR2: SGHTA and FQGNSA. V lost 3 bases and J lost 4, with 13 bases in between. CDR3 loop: CASSFRSKTYNEQFF. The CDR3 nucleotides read TGTGCCAGCAGCTTTAGGTCAAAGACTTACAATGAGCAGTTCTTC.

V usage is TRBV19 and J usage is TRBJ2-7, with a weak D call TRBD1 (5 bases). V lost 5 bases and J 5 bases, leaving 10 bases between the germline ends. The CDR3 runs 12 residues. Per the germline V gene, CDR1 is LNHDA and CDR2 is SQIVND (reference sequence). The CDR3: CASSPQGDEQYF. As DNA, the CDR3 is TGTGCCAGTAGTCCCCAGGGTGACGAGCAGTACTTC.

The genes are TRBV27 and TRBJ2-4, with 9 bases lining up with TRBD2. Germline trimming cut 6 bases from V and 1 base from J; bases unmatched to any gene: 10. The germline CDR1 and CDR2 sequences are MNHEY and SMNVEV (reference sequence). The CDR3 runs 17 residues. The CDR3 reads CASRLKGGGAAKNIQYF. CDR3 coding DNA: TGTGCCAGCAGACTAAAGGGCGGGGGGGCCGCCAAAAACATTCAGTACTTC.

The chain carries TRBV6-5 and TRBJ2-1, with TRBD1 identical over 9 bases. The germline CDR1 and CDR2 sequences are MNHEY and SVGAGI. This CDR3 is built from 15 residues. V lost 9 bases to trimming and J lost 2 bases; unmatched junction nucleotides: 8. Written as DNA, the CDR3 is TGTGCCAGTTCCGGGACAGGGTACGCCTACAATGAGCAGTTCTTC. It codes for CASSGTGYAYNEQFF.

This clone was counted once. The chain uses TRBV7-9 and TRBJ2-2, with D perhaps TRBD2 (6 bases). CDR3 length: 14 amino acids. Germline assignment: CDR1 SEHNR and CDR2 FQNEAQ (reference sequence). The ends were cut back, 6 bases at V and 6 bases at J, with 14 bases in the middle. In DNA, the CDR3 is TGTGCCAGCAGAGAGGGCGGGACCCCCGGGGAGCTGTTTTTT. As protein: CASREGGTPGELFF.

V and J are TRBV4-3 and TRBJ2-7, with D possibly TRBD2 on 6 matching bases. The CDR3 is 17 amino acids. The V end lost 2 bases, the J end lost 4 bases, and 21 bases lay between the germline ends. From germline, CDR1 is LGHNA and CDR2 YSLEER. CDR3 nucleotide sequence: TGCGCCAGCAGCCAATTGGATACGGGGGAGTCTATTTACGAGCAGTACTTC. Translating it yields CASSQLDTGESIYEQYF.

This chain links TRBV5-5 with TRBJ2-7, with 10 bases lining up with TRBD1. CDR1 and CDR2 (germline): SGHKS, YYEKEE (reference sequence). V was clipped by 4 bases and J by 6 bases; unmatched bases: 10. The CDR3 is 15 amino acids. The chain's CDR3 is CASSPSGTGAGEQYF. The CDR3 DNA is TGTGCCAGCAGCCCTTCGGGGACAGGGGCCGGCGAGCAGTACTTC. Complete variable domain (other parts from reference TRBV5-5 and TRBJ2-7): DAGVTQSPTHLIKTRGQQVTLRCSPISGHKSVSWYQQVLGQGPQFIFQYYEKEERGRGNFPDRFSARQFPNYSSELNVNALLLGDSALYLCASSPSGTGAGEQYFGPGTRLTVT.

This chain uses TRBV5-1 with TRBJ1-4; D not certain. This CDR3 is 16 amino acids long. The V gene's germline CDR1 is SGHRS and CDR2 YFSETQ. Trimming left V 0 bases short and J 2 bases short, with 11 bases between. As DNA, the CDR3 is TGCGCCAGCAGCTTGGCCCCTCCCGGGACTAATGAAAAACTGTTTTTT. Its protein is CASSLAPPGTNEKLFF.

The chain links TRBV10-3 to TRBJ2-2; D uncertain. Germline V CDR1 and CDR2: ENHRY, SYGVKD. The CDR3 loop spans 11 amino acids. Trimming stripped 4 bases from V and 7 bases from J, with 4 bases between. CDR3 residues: CAISAGGELFF. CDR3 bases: TGTGCCATCAGTGCAGGCGGGGAGCTGTTTTTT.

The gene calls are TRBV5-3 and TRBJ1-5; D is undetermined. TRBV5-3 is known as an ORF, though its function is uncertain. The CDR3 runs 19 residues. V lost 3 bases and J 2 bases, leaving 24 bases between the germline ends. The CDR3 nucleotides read TGTGCCAGAAGCTCGCTCGTCCCCCAGCCCAGGAAGGGCAATCAGCCCCAGCATTTT. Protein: CARSSLVPQPRKGNQPQHF.